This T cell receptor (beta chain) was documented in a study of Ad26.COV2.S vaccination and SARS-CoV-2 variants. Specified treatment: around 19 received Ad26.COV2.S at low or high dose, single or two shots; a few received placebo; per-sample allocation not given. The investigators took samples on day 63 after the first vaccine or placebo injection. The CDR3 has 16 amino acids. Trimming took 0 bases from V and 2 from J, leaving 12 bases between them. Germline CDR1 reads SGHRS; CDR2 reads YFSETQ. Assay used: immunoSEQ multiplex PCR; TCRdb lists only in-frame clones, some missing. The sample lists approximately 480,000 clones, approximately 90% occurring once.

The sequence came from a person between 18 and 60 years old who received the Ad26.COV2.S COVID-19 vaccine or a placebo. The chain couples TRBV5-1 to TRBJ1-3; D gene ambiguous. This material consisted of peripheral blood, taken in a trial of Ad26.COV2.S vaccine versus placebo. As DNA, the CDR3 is TGCGCCAGCAGCTTGGATCCTGGGATGGCTGGAAACACCATATATTTT. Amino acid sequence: CASSLDPGMAGNTIYF.